This TCR beta chain derives from a study of T cell responses to AZD1222 COVID-19 vaccine. Findings and limits, study-wide: The donor group comprised mostly white British people and more females; the analysis possibly underestimated clonal diversity.

About this clone: The antigen is undetermined.

The junction had 15 bases not matched to a gene; V was cut back by 7 bases and J by 11 bases. The CDR3 loop spans 15 amino acids. Germline V gene data show CDR1 as MNHEY and CDR2 as SVGAGI. Second-dose intervals near 4 or 12 weeks were combined. Profiled with immunoSEQ multiplex PCR; TCRdb holds only in-frame clones, not every one. The sample lists over 110,000 clones, 90% occurring once. This chain joins TRBV6-5 and TRBJ1-5; 9 nucleotides match TRBD1. The source material was peripheral blood, sampled 28 days after the second AZD1222 dose. The sequence was obtained from an adult who received the AZD1222 COVID-19 vaccine. CDR3 in amino acids: CASTSGGTGSRAQHF. CDR3 nucleotides: TGTGCCAGCACCTCAGGCGGGACAGGGTCTAGGGCCCAGCATTTT.